Described below is a single T cell receptor beta chain sequence and its context. This specimen comes from a study of blood T cell repertoires in COVID-19. There are 15 residues in the CDR3. The junction had 10 bases not matched to a gene; V was cut back by 5 bases and J by 8 bases. CDR1 is MNHEY and CDR2 is SMNVEV in the germline V gene (reference sequence). Sequenced by immunoSEQ multiplex PCR; TCRdb stores in-frame clones only, minus some. The table includes 310,000 or so clones, about 90% detected once. This receptor was taken from a woman aged 50 to 60 who had recovered from COVID-19. Sample: peripheral blood. The chain combines TRBV27 with TRBJ2-1, with 9 positions matching TRBD1. Here the CDR3 reads CASSTAGQGRDEQFF. CDR3 nucleotide sequence: TGTGCCAGCAGTACAGCGGGACAGGGCAGGGATGAGCAGTTCTTC.